These 15 T cell receptor beta chains were sequenced from one sample in a study of naive and memory T cell subsets. Two oligonucleotides, mixed equimolar, formed the beta constant-region primer covering TRBC1 and TRBC2. The ligated cDNA underwent four PCR rounds using SP2 and nested alpha and beta constant-region primers. TCRdb reprocessed the UMI-ligation and nested PCR reads with MiXCR, giving one entry per CDR3 protein. The profile shows 95,000 to 150,000 distinct CDR3 sequences, roughly 36% of them singletons. The sequenced sample consisted of central memory CD4+ T cells from blood. The origin of the receptors is a human donor in good health.

A few counts support this clonotype. The chain combines TRBV4-3 with TRBJ2-7, with a weak D call TRBD1 (6 bases). The ends were cut back, 7 bases at V and 3 bases at J, with 13 bases in the middle. This CDR3 is built from 13 residues. Germline-derived CDR1 and CDR2 are LGHNA and YSLEER. CDR3 sequence (DNA): TGCGCCAGCATTGGGGGCAGGAGCTACGAGCAGTACTTC. Protein product: CASIGGRSYEQYF.

The chain recombines TRBV27 with TRBJ1-5; D is uncertain. The CDR3 runs 15 residues. V gave up 3 bases and J gave up 0 bases, with 9 bases separating them. The germline V gene has CDR1 MNHEY and CDR2 SMNVEV (reference sequence). Written as DNA, the CDR3 is TGTGCCAGCAGTTTTAATAGGGATAGCAATCAGCCCCAGCATTTT. Its translation: CASSFNRDSNQPQHF.

V is TRBV20-1 and J is TRBJ2-7; TRBD2 matches 7 bases. Germline V gene data show CDR1 as DFQATT and CDR2 as SNEGSKA (reference sequence). Unmatched junction bases numbered 14, after V lost 3 bases and J lost 3 bases. The CDR3 is made up of 16 amino acids. CDR3 DNA: TGCAGTGCTAGGGGGGACCGGGGCGGGAGCATCTACGAGCAGTACTTC. It yields the protein CSARGDRGGSIYEQYF.

The rearrangement joins TRBV6-6 to TRBJ1-6; no reliable D call. The CDR3 spans 12 residues. Trimming shortened V by 8 bases and J by 7 bases, and 9 bases separated the two germline ends. The germline V gene has CDR1 MNHNY and CDR2 SVGAGI (reference sequence). CDR3 nucleotide sequence: TGTGCCAGCGGACTGGTGAATTCACCCCTCCACTTT. It codes for CASGLVNSPLHF.

The chain couples TRBV28 to TRBJ2-3, with 8 bases lining up with TRBD1. The CDR3 is 15 residues long. The J segment lost 2 bases and the V segment lost 5 bases, leaving 6 bases of the junction unmatched. The V gene's germline CDR1 is MDHEN and CDR2 SYDVKM. The CDR3 region has the DNA TGTGCCAGCAGTCGGACAGGGCAACTCACAGATACGCAGTATTTT. Protein product: CASSRTGQLTDTQYF.

The V call is TRBV5-1, the J call TRBJ2-5; D possibly corresponds to TRBD1 (5 bases). The CDR3 runs to 14 residues. V was shortened by 4 bases and J by 2 bases, with 12 bases between the two germline ends. Germline V CDR1 and CDR2: SGHRS, YFSETQ. This CDR3 reads CASSVTEPQETQYF. CDR3 in DNA: TGCGCCAGCAGCGTGACAGAGCCTCAAGAGACCCAGTACTTC.

This chain links TRBV20-1 with TRBJ1-5, with D possibly TRBD1 on 5 matching bases. CDR1 and CDR2 (germline): DFQATT, SNEGSKA (reference sequence). Trimming pared 0 bases from V and 1 base from J, leaving 13 bases between. The CDR3 totals 16 residues. DNA of the CDR3: TGCAGTGCTAGAGATAGGGGTAGGTGGAGCAATCAGCCCCAGCATTTT. This translates into CSARDRGRWSNQPQHF.

This clonotype came up a few times. In DNA form, the CDR3 reads TGTGCCAGCAGTTTTAGCGGGAAGCCAGATACGCAGTATTTT. Protein product: CASSFSGKPDTQYF. V usage is TRBV28 and J usage is TRBJ2-3, with 8 bases matching TRBD2. Germline loops: CDR1 MDHEN, CDR2 SYDVKM. CDR3 length: 14 residues. Unmatched junction bases numbered 3, after V lost 3 bases and J lost 4 bases.

The rearrangement joins TRBV6-6 to TRBJ2-7; 10 positions agree with TRBD2. The ends lost 6 bases at V and 0 bases at J; junction bases unmatched: 5. This CDR3 has 15 amino acids. The germline gives CDR1 MNHNY, CDR2 SVGAGI (reference sequence). The CDR3 sequence is CASRHPSGSSYEQYF. The CDR3, as DNA: TGTGCCAGCAGACACCCTAGCGGGAGCTCCTACGAGCAGTACTTC.

The chain recombines TRBV18 with TRBJ2-1; 9 nucleotides agree with TRBD2. The V gene end was trimmed by 3 bases and the J gene end by 4 bases; junction bases not matched to a gene: 10. Germline CDR1 and CDR2: KGHSH and LQKENI. The CDR3 is 17 amino acids. CDR3 sequence (DNA): TGTGCCAGCTCACCCCGCGTTACTAGCGGGCAATACAATGAGCAGTTCTTC. As protein: CASSPRVTSGQYNEQFF.

The V gene is TRBV4-1, the J gene TRBJ2-5; 7 nucleotides agree with TRBD2. This CDR3 is 17 amino acids long. J was trimmed by 1 base and V by 1 base; bases with no gene match: 9. Germline V gene data show CDR1 as MGHRA and CDR2 as YSYEKL. CDR3 amino acids: CASSQVTPLAAQETQYF. DNA of the CDR3: TGCGCCAGCAGCCAAGTTACCCCCCTAGCGGCCCAAGAGACCCAGTACTTC.

This clonotype has just a few counts. V gene TRBV7-2 combines with J gene TRBJ2-5, with TRBD1 identical over 8 bases. The germline V gene encodes CDR1 SGHTA and CDR2 FQGNSA. V shed 2 bases and J 2 bases; nucleotides not matched to a gene: 4. The CDR3 length is 15 residues. The CDR3 is CASSLTGGGQETQYF. The DNA of the CDR3 is TGTGCCAGCAGCTTAACAGGGGGAGGTCAAGAGACCCAGTACTTC.

This clonotype was found a few times. The chain is built from TRBV28 and TRBJ2-1; a weak D match, TRBD1 (6 bases). V gave up 5 bases and J gave up 13 bases, with 18 bases separating them. The CDR3 length is 13 residues. Germline lookup yields CDR1 MDHEN and CDR2 SYDVKM. The CDR3 DNA reads TGTGCCAGCAGTCTCCGGGACACTACTCCCCAGTTCTTC. It yields the protein CASSLRDTTPQFF.

J is TRBJ2-7 and V is TRBV7-2; tentatively, D is TRBD1 (6 bases). The CDR3 is made up of 15 amino acids. The germline gives CDR1 SGHTA, CDR2 FQGNSA. V lost 5 bases and J 4 bases, leaving 18 bases between the germline ends. DNA of the CDR3: TGTGCCAGCAGCCGACGGGACACCCTTGGGTACGAGCAGTACTTC. This translates into CASSRRDTLGYEQYF.

This clonotype was detected a few times. This chain links TRBV20-1 with TRBJ1-1, with D hard to call. The CDR3 covers 13 residues. From germline, CDR1 is DFQATT and CDR2 SNEGSKA (reference sequence). The chain's CDR3 is CSVSGFRDTEAFF. In DNA, the CDR3 is TGCAGCGTTTCCGGGTTTAGGGACACTGAAGCTTTCTTT.